Listed here are 23 T cell receptor beta chains from one sample, sequenced in a study of a mutant IDH1 vaccine in newly diagnosed glioma. Which antigens these TCRs recognize remains unknown. Time point indicated: week 35, safety follow-up. Doses of 300 ug of mutant IDH1 20-mer peptide were given with topical imiquimod. The repertoire was sequenced with immunoSEQ multiplex PCR; TCRdb's copy has only in-frame clones and lacks some. In the table there are around 50,000 clones, around 89% of which are singletons. The sequenced sample was PBMCs, obtained from a glioma patient whose treatment included an IDH1 peptide vaccine. These receptors all come from a middle-aged woman with glioma.

The gene calls are TRBV29-1 and TRBJ2-1, with 7 bases lining up with TRBD2. The V gene end was trimmed by 0 bases and the J gene end by 2 bases; junction bases not matched to a gene: 16. This CDR3 is built from 19 residues. Germline V gives CDR1 SQVTM, CDR2 ANQGSEA. The CDR3 protein is CSVEDRGTTRELPYNEQFF. In DNA form, the CDR3 reads TGCAGCGTTGAAGATCGTGGGACTACCCGAGAACTCCCCTACAATGAGCAGTTCTTC.

V is TRBV13 and J is TRBJ2-7; 12 bases are shared with TRBD2. The CDR3 length is 15 residues. J was trimmed by 2 bases and V by 3 bases; bases with no gene match: 2. Per the germline V gene, CDR1 is PRHDT and CDR2 is FYEKMQ (reference sequence). The CDR3 bases are TGTGCCAGCAGCTTCCGGACTAGCGGGGCCTACGAGCAGTACTTC. Protein product: CASSFRTSGAYEQYF.

The rearrangement links TRBV7-9 to TRBJ1-5; D remains ambiguous. Per the germline V gene, CDR1 is SEHNR and CDR2 is FQNEAQ (reference sequence). The CDR3 consists of 14 residues. Trimming left V 0 bases short and J 11 bases short, with 14 bases between. CDR3 amino acids: CASSLAGTASTQHF. The CDR3 DNA reads as TGTGCCAGCAGCTTAGCGGGAACCGCTAGTACCCAGCATTTT.

This rearrangement joins TRBV5-1 to TRBJ2-2; D assignment may be TRBD1 or TRBD2 (6 bases each). This CDR3 contains 15 residues. V dropped 4 bases and J dropped 0 bases, with 10 bases sitting between them. Germline CDR1 and CDR2: SGHRS and YFSETQ. CDR3 sequence: CASSRGTANTGELFF. CDR3 in DNA: TGCGCCAGCAGCAGGGGGACTGCGAACACCGGGGAGCTGTTTTTT.

In regard to this clone: Other DNA variants within this sample encode the same CDR3. The V and J genes are TRBV28 and TRBJ2-7; the D is unclear. The germline CDR1 and CDR2 sequences are MDHEN and SYDVKM. The CDR3 length is 12 residues. Trimming cost V 4 bases and J 2 bases, with 6 bases left between them. CDR3 sequence: CASSSSTYEQYF. For the CDR3, the DNA is TGTGCCAGCAGTTCCTCCACCTACGAGCAGTACTTC.

The genes are TRBV5-1 and TRBJ2-1; the D call may be TRBD1 or TRBD2 (5 bases each). Germline V gene data show CDR1 as SGHRS and CDR2 as YFSETQ. The CDR3 is 14 amino acids. V dropped 0 bases and J dropped 4 bases, with 8 bases sitting between them. Here the CDR3 DNA reads TGCGCCAGCAGCTTGGACGAGGGGTACAATGAGCAGTTCTTC. It encodes CASSLDEGYNEQFF.

The V call is TRBV21-1, the J call TRBJ1-1. TRBV21-1 is a listed pseudogene. This CDR3 is 14 amino acids long. Here the CDR3 reads CASSKSAVDTEAFF. The CDR3 DNA sequence: TGTGCCAGCAGCAAGTCAGCGGTGGACACTGAAGCTTTCTTT.

The chain joins TRBV7-8 to TRBJ2-7; no reliable D call. This CDR3 is 13 amino acids long. Germline CDR1 SGHVS, CDR2 FQNEAQ. V was pared by 1 base and J by 3 bases, with 7 bases between. For the CDR3, the DNA is TGTGCCAGCAGCTTAGGTGGTCTCTACGAGCAGTACTTC. Amino acids: CASSLGGLYEQYF.

The chain recombines TRBV6-5 with TRBJ2-7, with D perhaps TRBD1 (5 bases). Germline values: CDR1 MNHEY, CDR2 SVGAGI. Deletions cut 2 bases from V and 5 bases from J, with 10 bases between. The CDR3 is 13 amino acids. CDR3 sequence: CASSYGSRDEQYF. CDR3 sequence (DNA): TGTGCCAGCAGTTACGGCAGCAGGGACGAGCAGTACTTC.

The chain employs TRBV30 and TRBJ2-3, with 10 bases that match TRBD2. Germline CDR1 is GTSNPN and CDR2 is SVGIG (reference sequence). Losses at the gene ends were 0 bases for V and 9 bases for J; bases not matched to a gene: 9. The CDR3 covers 15 residues. CDR3 in DNA: TGTGCCTGGAGTGTACTACTAGCGGGGCCCGGGACGCAGTATTTT. Protein product: CAWSVLLAGPGTQYF.

The chain uses TRBV5-5 and TRBJ2-1; no firm D call. V was pared by 0 bases and J by 8 bases, with 15 bases between. Germline CDR1 and CDR2: SGHKS and YYEKEE (reference sequence). The CDR3 runs to 15 residues. The CDR3 DNA is TGTGCCAGCAGCTTGGTGGCTATCGATACCCATGAGCAGTTCTTC. This sequence encodes CASSLVAIDTHEQFF.

The chain employs TRBV11-2 and TRBJ2-5; 9 bases align to TRBD2. V shed 6 bases and J 2 bases; nucleotides not matched to a gene: 7. CDR3 size: 15 residues. Germline CDR1 SGHAT, CDR2 FQNNGV. DNA of the CDR3: TGTGCCAGCAGACCGGGACTAGCTTTACAAGAGACCCAGTACTTC. It translates to CASRPGLALQETQYF. The full variable domain, completed using reference TRBV11-2 and TRBJ2-5, is EAGVAQSPRYKIIEKRQSVAFWCNPISGHATLYWYQQILGQGPKLLIQFQNNGVVDDSQLPKDRFSAERLKGVDSTLKIQPAKLEDSAVYLCASRPGLALQETQYFGPGTRLLVL.

The chain links TRBV19 to TRBJ2-2; the D is unclear. CDR3 length: 12 amino acids. Trimming shortened V by 5 bases and J by 4 bases, and 5 bases separated the two germline ends. CDR1 and CDR2 (germline): LNHDA, SQIVND (reference sequence). DNA of the CDR3: TGTGCCAGTAGTCCCCGCACCGGGGAGCTGTTTTTT. Translated, it gives CASSPRTGELFF.

The chain joins TRBV5-4 to TRBJ1-6; no firm D call. The germline V gene encodes CDR1 SGHNT and CDR2 YYREEE (reference sequence). The CDR3 totals 17 residues. Trimming removed 1 base at V and 0 bases at J, with 11 bases between. The CDR3 spells CASSLRRPDSYNSPLHF. CDR3 nucleotide sequence: TGTGCCAGCAGCTTGCGGAGGCCGGACTCCTATAATTCACCCCTCCACTTT.

The V call is TRBV15, the J call TRBJ1-3; D not certain. The germline CDR1 and CDR2 sequences are LNHNV and YYDKDF (reference sequence). There are 14 residues in the CDR3. Between the trimmed V and J ends, which lost 5 bases and 0 bases, there was a span of 8 bases. CDR3 bases: TGTGCCACCAGCCCCGGCTACTCTGGAAACACCATATATTTT. Translating gives CATSPGYSGNTIYF.

The rearrangement uses TRBV5-1 and TRBJ2-1, with 15 nucleotides matching TRBD2. The germline gives CDR1 SGHRS, CDR2 YFSETQ. CDR3 length: 16 amino acids. V lost 4 bases, J lost 6 bases, and 5 bases stayed unmatched. CDR3 coding DNA: TGCGCCAGCAGCATCGGGACTAGCGGGAGGAGCAATGAGCAGTTCTTC. Translation: CASSIGTSGRSNEQFF. Full variable domain (remainder filled in from reference TRBV5-1 and TRBJ2-1): KAGVTQTPRYLIKTRGQQVTLSCSPISGHRSVSWYQQTPGQGLQFLFEYFSETQRNKGNFPGRFSGRQFSNSRSEMNVSTLELGDSALYLCASSIGTSGRSNEQFFGPGTRLTVL.

The chain joins TRBV7-9 to TRBJ1-1; maybe TRBD1 (6 bases). Looked up from germline, CDR1 is SEHNR and CDR2 is FQNEAQ (reference sequence). The CDR3 sequence is 13 residues long. Between the trimmed V and J ends, which lost 7 bases and 5 bases, there was a span of 14 bases. The CDR3 nucleotides read TGTGCCAGCAACCGGGGGGCGCAGACTGAAGCTTTCTTT. Amino acids: CASNRGAQTEAFF.

The genes are TRBV7-9 and TRBJ1-1; D may be TRBD1 (6 bases). The CDR3 has 14 amino acids. The germline V gene encodes CDR1 SEHNR and CDR2 FQNEAQ (reference sequence). The V end lost 5 bases, the J end lost 5 bases, and 15 bases lay between the germline ends. The CDR3: CASSPEGVGTEAFF. CDR3 nucleotides: TGTGCCAGCAGCCCGGAGGGGGTTGGGACTGAAGCTTTCTTT. Complete variable domain (other parts from reference TRBV7-9 and TRBJ1-1): DTGVSQNPRHKITKRGQNVTFRCDPISEHNRLYWYRQTLGQGPEFLTYFQNEAQLEKSRLLSDRFSAERPKGSFSTLEIQRTEQGDSAMYLCASSPEGVGTEAFFGQGTRLTVV.

This clone was counted once. The chain recombines TRBV18 with TRBJ1-4; D unclear. The CDR3 consists of 16 residues. The V and J ends lost 4 bases and 4 bases respectively, with 16 bases between them. Germline assignment: CDR1 KGHSH and CDR2 LQKENI. The chain's CDR3 is CASSRSGSGFNEKLFF. DNA of the CDR3: TGTGCCAGCTCACGGTCCGGATCGGGGTTTAATGAAAAACTGTTTTTT.

The chain uses TRBV6-5 and TRBJ1-2; D remains ambiguous. The CDR3 runs 13 residues. The V and J ends lost 2 bases and 4 bases respectively, with 8 bases between them. Per the germline V gene, CDR1 is MNHEY and CDR2 is SVGAGI. The DNA of the CDR3 is TGTGCCAGCAGTTACGATGGTCTCTATGGCTACACCTTC. Translation: CASSYDGLYGYTF.

The J gene is TRBJ1-5, the V gene TRBV7-2; D not certain. Germline CDR1 is SGHTA and CDR2 is FQGNSA. V gave up 2 bases and J gave up 1 base, with 6 bases separating them. The CDR3 loop spans 14 amino acids. The CDR3: CASSLWGSNQPQHF. Here the CDR3 DNA reads TGTGCCAGCAGCTTATGGGGAAGCAATCAGCCCCAGCATTTT. The full variable domain, in which reference TRBV7-2 and TRBJ1-5 provide the parts outside the CDR3, is GAGVSQSPSNKVTEKGKDVELRCDPISGHTALYWYRQSLGQGLEFLIYFQGNSAPDKSGLPSDRFSAERTGGSVSTLTIQRTQQEDSAVYLCASSLWGSNQPQHFGDGTRLSIL.

This chain uses TRBV7-9 with TRBJ1-2, with D hard to call. The germline V gene has CDR1 SEHNR and CDR2 FQNEAQ (reference sequence). The V and J ends lost 3 bases and 3 bases respectively, with 11 bases between them. The CDR3 extends over 14 amino acids. The DNA of the CDR3 is TGTGCCAGCAGCTTTCGGACCTGGGACTATGGCTACACCTTC. This gives the protein CASSFRTWDYGYTF.

This CDR3 is CASRTYSNQPQHF. In DNA form, the CDR3 reads TGTGCCAGCCGCACTTATAGCAATCAGCCCCAGCATTTT. This chain connects TRBV6-6 to TRBJ1-5; D not resolved. The CDR3 is made up of 13 amino acids. Germline CDR1 reads MNHNY; CDR2 reads SVGAGI (reference sequence). Trimming pared 8 bases from V and 0 bases from J, leaving 8 bases between.